This T cell receptor beta chain derives from a study of shared clonotypes between healthy human individuals. Source study methods: ImmunoSEQ only sent back junction sequences with no quality scores, so filtering was done differently. Data came from immunoSEQ multiplex PCR; TCRdb stores just in-frame clones and leaves some out. Clone size and the V and J calls come from that table; the DNA yielded D and trimming. The repertoire holds about 2 million clones, with roughly 94% as singletons. This clone was seen only a few times. The antigen remains undetermined. Additional DNA sequences in this sample encode the identical CDR3. Trimming stripped 0 bases from V and 2 bases from J, with 2 bases between. CDR3 length equals 13 residues. The germline V gene has CDR1 SGDLS and CDR2 YYNGEE. General study points: Specimens sampled were limited to blood, with tissue repertoires likely differing.

Material for sequencing was naive CD4+ T cells sorted from blood. Stated subset: CD45RA+ positively selected. The TCR was taken from a young man in good health. The rearrangement joins TRBV9 to TRBJ2-2; D is ambiguous. CDR3 sequence: CASSVGNTGELFF. The CDR3 DNA sequence: TGTGCCAGCAGCGTAGGAAACACCGGGGAGCTGTTTTTT.